This TCR beta chain was identified in a study of blood T cell repertoires in COVID-19 (TCRdb year 2020). Regarding the study in general: Collaborator samples came from the United States, Italy and Spain and covered acute and convalescent phases of COVID-19. HLA class I and class II types, where available, came from metadata supplied by the sample provider rather than from assay-based typing. The material from the prospective study consisted of cDNA or gDNA derived from T cells, B-cell-depleted T cells, or PBMCs. The dataset comprised deeply sampled blood TCRbeta repertoires from subjects exposed to, actively infected with, or recovered from COVID-19. The repertoires were made available in a free public database intended to serve as a resource for research on the immune response to SARS-CoV-2. A de-identified subject ID, COVID-19 status, age in years and sex were almost always included in the sample metadata. Samples came from the ongoing ImmuneRACE study (first 160 participants) plus 1,254 subjects from 6 global collaborators. The investigation overall reported the following: The amount of clinical and demographic metadata varied by source and participant and was provided uncurated.

The CDR3 measures 12 amino acids from cysteine to phenylalanine. Only the CDR3 portion is preserved as DNA: 36 bases, with reading frame beginning at the first base. V is cut by 3 bases and J by 7 bases, and the space between the germline ends is 10 bases. The germline V gene (reference sequence) provides CDR1 LNHDA and CDR2 SQIVND. TCRbeta CDR3 regions were amplified from genomic DNA by means of the immunoSEQ Assay, a bias-controlled multiplex PCR. For the original study's pipeline: The number of nucleated cells in each sample was estimated from the amplification of reference gene primers within the assay. Sequence reads were collapsed and filtered to measure the absolute abundance of every unique TCRbeta CDR3 rearrangement. For each sample, productive Simpson clonality was calculated by taking the square root of Simpson's diversity index across productive rearrangements. The clones in this table, taken by TCRdb from immuneACCESS, are in-frame only. Not every clone is retained; where verified, under half of the shortfall comes from an unresolved V gene, and the cause of the rest is unknown. V, J and clone size reflect that table, while D and trimming were determined from the DNA. Present in this sample are 150,000 or so clones, roughly 87% of which were seen just once. 7% of the sample lies in the top ten.

Participants in the prospective study were enrolled through a virtual design, were aged roughly 18 to 90 years, and lived in 24 United States geographic areas. In the prospective study, cohorts were assigned on the basis of participant-reported clinical history obtained from a screening survey and a study questionnaire. ImmuneRACE Cohort 3 recovered participants were defined by two consecutive negative NP/OP PCR tests, healthcare professional clearance, or symptom resolution. In the prospective study, whole blood, serum and a nasopharyngeal or oropharyngeal swab were collected from each participant by mobile phlebotomists. Over a 2-month period, participants in the prospective study had the option of providing additional blood draws and questionnaires. Prospective study blood samples were shipped either frozen or at room temperature before DNA extraction. As to this clone: Its antigen target is currently unknown. The sample holds no much larger clone one base away, and base qualities are not on file.

The sequence derives from a woman between 50 and 59 years old who had recovered from COVID-19. The sequencing input was PBMCs or T cells enriched from blood (not recorded which). The rearranged chain carries TRBV19 and TRBJ2-7; TRBD2 is a possible D gene, resting on 5 matching bases. The CDR3 has the sequence CASSIGVGEQYF. The DNA sequence is as follows: TGTGCCAGTAGTATCGGGGTCGGGGAGCAGTACTTC.